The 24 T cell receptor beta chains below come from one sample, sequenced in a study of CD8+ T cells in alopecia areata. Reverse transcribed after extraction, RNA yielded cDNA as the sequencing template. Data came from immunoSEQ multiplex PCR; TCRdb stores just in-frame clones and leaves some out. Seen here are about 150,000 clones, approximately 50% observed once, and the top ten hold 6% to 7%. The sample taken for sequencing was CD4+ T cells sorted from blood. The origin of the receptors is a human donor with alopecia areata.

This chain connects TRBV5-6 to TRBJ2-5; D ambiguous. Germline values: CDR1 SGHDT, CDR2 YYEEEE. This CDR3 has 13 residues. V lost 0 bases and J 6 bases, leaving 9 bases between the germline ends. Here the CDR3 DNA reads TGTGCCAGCAGCTTGGATAGGGTGCAGACCCAGTACTTC. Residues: CASSLDRVQTQYF.

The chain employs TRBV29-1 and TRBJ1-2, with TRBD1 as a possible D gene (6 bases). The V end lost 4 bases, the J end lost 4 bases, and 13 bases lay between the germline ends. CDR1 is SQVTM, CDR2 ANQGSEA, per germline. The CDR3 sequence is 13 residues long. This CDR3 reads CSVAGGPGYGYTF. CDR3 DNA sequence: TGCAGCGTTGCGGGGGGGCCTGGCTATGGCTACACCTTC.

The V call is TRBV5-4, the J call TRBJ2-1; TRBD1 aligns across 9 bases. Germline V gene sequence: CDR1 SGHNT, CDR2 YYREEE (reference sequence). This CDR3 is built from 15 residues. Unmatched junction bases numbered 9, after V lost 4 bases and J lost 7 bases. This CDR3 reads CASSPGQGLSNEQFF. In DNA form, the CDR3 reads TGTGCCAGCAGCCCGGGACAGGGATTATCGAATGAGCAGTTCTTC. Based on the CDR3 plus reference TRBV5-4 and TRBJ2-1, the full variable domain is ETGVTQSPTHLIKTRGQQVTLRCSSQSGHNTVSWYQQALGQGPQFIFQYYREEENGRGNFPPRFSGLQFPNYSSELNVNALELDDSALYLCASSPGQGLSNEQFFGPGTRLTVL.

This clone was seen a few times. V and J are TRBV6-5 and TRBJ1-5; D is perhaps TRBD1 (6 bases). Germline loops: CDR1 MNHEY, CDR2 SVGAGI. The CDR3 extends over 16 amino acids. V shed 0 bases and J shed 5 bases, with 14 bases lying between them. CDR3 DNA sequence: TGTGCCAGCAGTTACTCGGGGACACCAAGGGATCAGCCCCAGCATTTT. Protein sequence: CASSYSGTPRDQPQHF.

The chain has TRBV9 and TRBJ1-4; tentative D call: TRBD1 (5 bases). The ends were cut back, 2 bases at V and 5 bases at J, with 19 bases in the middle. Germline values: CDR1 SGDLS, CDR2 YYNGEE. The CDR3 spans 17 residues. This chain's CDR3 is CASSVGPGGEGNEKLFF. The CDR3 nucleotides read TGTGCCAGCAGCGTGGGTCCAGGCGGTGAGGGGAATGAAAAACTGTTTTTT.

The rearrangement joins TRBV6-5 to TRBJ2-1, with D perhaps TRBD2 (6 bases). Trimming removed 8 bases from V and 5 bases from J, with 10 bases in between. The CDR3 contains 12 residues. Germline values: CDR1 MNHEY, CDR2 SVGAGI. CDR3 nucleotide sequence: TGTGCCAGCGGGGGGACCAACAATGAGCAGTTCTTC. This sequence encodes CASGGTNNEQFF.

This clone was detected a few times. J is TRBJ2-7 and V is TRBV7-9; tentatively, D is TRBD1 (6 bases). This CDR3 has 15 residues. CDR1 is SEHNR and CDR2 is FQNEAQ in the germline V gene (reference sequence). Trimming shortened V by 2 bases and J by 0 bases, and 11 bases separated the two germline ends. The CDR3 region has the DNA TGTGCCAGCAGCTTAACAGGGAGTCGCTCCTACGAGCAGTACTTC. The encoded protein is CASSLTGSRSYEQYF.

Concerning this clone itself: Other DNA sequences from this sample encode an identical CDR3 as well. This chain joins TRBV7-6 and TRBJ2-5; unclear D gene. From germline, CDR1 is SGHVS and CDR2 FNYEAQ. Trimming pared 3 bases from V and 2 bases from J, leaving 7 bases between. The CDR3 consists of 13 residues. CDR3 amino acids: CASSLGRQETQYF. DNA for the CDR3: TGTGCCAGCAGCTTGGGCAGACAAGAGACCCAGTACTTC. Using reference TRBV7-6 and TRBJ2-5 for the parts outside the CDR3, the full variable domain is GAGVSQSPRYKVTKRGQDVALRCDPISGHVSLYWYRQALGQGPEFLTYFNYEAQQDKSGLPNDRFSAERPEGSISTLTIQRTEQRDSAMYRCASSLGRQETQYFGPGTRLLVL.

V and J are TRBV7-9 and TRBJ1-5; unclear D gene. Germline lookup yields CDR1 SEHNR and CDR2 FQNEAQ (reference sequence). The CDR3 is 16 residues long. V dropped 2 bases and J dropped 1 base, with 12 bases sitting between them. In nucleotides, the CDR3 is TGTGCCAGCAGCTTAAGTGGCTCGAGGAGCAATCAGCCCCAGCATTTT. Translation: CASSLSGSRSNQPQHF.

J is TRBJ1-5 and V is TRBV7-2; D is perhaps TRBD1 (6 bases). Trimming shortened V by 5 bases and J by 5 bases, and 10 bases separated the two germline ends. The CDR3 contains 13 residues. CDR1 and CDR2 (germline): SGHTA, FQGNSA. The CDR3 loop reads CASSPGGDQPQHF. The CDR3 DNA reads TGTGCCAGCAGCCCGGGGGGCGATCAGCCCCAGCATTTT. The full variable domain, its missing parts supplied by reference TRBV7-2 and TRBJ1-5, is GAGVSQSPSNKVTEKGKDVELRCDPISGHTALYWYRQSLGQGLEFLIYFQGNSAPDKSGLPSDRFSAERTGGSVSTLTIQRTQQEDSAVYLCASSPGGDQPQHFGDGTRLSIL.

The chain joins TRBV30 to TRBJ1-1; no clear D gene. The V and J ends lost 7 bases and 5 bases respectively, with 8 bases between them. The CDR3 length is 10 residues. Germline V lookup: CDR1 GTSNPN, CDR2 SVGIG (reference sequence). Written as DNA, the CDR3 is TGTGCCTCCGATGGGACTGAAGCTTTCTTT. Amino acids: CASDGTEAFF.

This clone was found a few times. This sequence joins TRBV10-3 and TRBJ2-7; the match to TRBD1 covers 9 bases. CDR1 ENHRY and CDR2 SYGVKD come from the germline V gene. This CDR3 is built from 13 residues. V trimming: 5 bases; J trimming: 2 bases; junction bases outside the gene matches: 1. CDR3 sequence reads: CAISRQGAYEQYF. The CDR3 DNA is TGTGCCATCAGTAGACAGGGGGCCTACGAGCAGTACTTC.

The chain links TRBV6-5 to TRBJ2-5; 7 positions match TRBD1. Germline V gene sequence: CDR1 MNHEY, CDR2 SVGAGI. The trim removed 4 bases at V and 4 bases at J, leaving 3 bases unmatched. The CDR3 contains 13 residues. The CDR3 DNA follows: TGTGCCAGCAGTTCCTGGACAGGAGAGACCCAGTACTTC. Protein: CASSSWTGETQYF.

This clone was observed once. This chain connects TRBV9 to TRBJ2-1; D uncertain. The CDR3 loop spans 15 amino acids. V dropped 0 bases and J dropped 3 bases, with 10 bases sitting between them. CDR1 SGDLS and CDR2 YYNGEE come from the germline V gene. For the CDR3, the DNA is TGTGCCAGCAGCGTAGCCCCCCTGGACTACAATGAGCAGTTCTTC. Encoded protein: CASSVAPLDYNEQFF. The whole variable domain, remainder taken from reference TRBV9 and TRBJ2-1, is DSGVTQTPKHLITATGQRVTLRCSPRSGDLSVYWYQQSLDQGLQFLIQYYNGEERAKGNILERFSAQQFPDLHSELNLSSLELGDSALYFCASSVAPLDYNEQFFGPGTRLTVL.

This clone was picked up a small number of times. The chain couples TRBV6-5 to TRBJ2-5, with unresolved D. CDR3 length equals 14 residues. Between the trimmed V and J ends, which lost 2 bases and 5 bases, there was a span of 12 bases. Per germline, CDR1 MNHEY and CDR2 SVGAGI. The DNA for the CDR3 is TGTGCCAGCAGTTACCCGAACCGTTTGGAGACCCAGTACTTC. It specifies CASSYPNRLETQYF.

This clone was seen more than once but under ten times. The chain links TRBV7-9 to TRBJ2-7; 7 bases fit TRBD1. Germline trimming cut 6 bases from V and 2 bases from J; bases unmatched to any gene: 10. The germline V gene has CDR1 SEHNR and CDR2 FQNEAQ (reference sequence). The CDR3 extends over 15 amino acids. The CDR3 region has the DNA TGTGCCAGCAGTTACAGGGGCCGGGGAACCTACGAGCAGTACTTC. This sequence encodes CASSYRGRGTYEQYF.

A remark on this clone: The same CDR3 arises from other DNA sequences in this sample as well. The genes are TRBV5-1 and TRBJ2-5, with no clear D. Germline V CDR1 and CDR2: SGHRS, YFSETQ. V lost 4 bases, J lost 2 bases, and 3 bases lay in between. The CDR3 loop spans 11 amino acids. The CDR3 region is CASSLQETQYF. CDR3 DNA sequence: TGCGCCAGCAGCCTACAAGAGACCCAGTACTTC.

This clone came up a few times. DNA for the CDR3: TGTGCCAGTGACAGGGGAGTAGACACAGATACGCAGTATTTT. Encoded protein: CASDRGVDTDTQYF. V is TRBV19 and J is TRBJ2-3; 8 bases line up with TRBD1. Trimming removed 8 bases from V and 2 bases from J; junction bases left unmatched: 6. This CDR3 is 14 amino acids long. Germline CDR1 reads LNHDA; CDR2 reads SQIVND (reference sequence). Full variable domain (outside the CDR3, taken from reference TRBV19 and TRBJ2-3): DGGITQSPKYLFRKEGQNVTLSCEQNLNHDAMYWYRQDPGQGLRLIYYSQIVNDFQKGDIAEGYSVSREKKESFPLTVTSAQKNPTAFYLCASDRGVDTDTQYFGPGTRLTVL.

The chain's CDR3 is CASSSRQPYGYTF. The CDR3 bases are TGTGCCAGCAGCTCCCGGCAGCCCTATGGCTACACCTTC. V and J are TRBV7-9 and TRBJ1-2; D is ambiguous. The germline V gene encodes CDR1 SEHNR and CDR2 FQNEAQ (reference sequence). This CDR3 has 13 amino acids. Trimming left V 4 bases short and J 4 bases short, with 10 bases between. The full variable domain, its missing parts supplied by reference TRBV7-9 and TRBJ1-2, is DTGVSQNPRHKITKRGQNVTFRCDPISEHNRLYWYRQTLGQGPEFLTYFQNEAQLEKSRLLSDRFSAERPKGSFSTLEIQRTEQGDSAMYLCASSSRQPYGYTFGSGTRLTVV.

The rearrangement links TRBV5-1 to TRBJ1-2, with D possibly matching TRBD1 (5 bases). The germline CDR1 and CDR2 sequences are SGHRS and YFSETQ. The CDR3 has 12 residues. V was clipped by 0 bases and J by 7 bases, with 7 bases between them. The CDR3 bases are TGCGCCAGCAGCTTGGAGAGGGGTGGCTACACCTTC. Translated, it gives CASSLERGGYTF.

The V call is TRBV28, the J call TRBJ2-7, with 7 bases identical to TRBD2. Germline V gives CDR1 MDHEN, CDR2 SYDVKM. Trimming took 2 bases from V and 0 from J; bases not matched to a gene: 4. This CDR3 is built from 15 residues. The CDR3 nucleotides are TGTGCCAGCAGTTTAGGGGCTAGCGGCTCCTACGAGCAGTACTTC. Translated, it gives CASSLGASGSYEQYF. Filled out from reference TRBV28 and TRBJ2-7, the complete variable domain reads DVKVTQSSRYLVKRTGEKVFLECVQDMDHENMFWYRQDPGLGLRLIYFSYDVKMKEKGDIPEGYSVSREKKERFSLILESASTNQTSMYLCASSLGASGSYEQYFGPGTRLTVT.

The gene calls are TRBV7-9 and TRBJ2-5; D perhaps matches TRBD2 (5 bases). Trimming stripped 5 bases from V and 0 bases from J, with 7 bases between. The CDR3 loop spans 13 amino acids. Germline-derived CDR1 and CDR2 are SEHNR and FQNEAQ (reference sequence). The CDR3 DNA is TGTGCCAGCAGCCCCGGGAACCAAGAGACCCAGTACTTC. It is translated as CASSPGNQETQYF.

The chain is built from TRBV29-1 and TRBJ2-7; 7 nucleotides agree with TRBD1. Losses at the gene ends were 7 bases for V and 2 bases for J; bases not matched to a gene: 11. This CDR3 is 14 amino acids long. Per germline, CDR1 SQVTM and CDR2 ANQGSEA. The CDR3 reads CSATTRQGPYEQYF. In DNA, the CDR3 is TGCAGCGCCACGACCCGACAGGGACCCTACGAGCAGTACTTC.

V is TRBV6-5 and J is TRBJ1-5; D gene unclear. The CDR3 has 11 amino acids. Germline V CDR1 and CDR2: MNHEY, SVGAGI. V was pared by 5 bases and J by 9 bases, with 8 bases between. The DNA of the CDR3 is TGTGCCAGCAGTACCGAAGGGCCCCAGCATTTT. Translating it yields CASSTEGPQHF.